A selection of T cell receptor beta chains follows, all from one sample in a study of cytomegalovirus exposure and HLA in healthy donors. Measured with immunoSEQ multiplex PCR; TCRdb has only the in-frame clones, and not every one. The table lists 90,000 or so clones, 85% of them singletons. Sequenced: PBMCs. The receptor set was obtained from a young man in good health and CMV-seropositive. The CDR3 runs from the conserved cysteine through the conserved F or W. The D gene is left open where the match is weak. Clone size is given for some rows only: seen once, a few or many times, or a class if the clone is expanded.

j_call,d_call,v_call,clone_size,cdr3_aa,cdr3_nt
TRBJ2-7,TRBD2,TRBV19,.,CASSKTSGSWLDEQYF,TGTGCCAGTAGTAAAACTAGCGGGAGTTGGTTGGACGAGCAGTACTTC
TRBJ2-7,.,TRBV30,.,CAWSVRRSVTPIYEQYF,TGTGCCTGGAGTGTACGACGGTCGGTGACTCCTATTTACGAGCAGTACTTC
TRBJ2-1,TRBD2,TRBV7-9,.,CASSTSGRSNNEQFF,TGTGCCAGCAGCACTAGCGGGAGGTCTAACAATGAGCAGTTCTTC
TRBJ2-3,TRBD2,TRBV9,.,CASSVGLAGVGGTDTQYF,TGTGCCAGCAGCGTAGGACTAGCGGGAGTCGGGGGCACAGATACGCAGTATTTT
TRBJ1-2,.,TRBV9,.,CASSVGGGGYGYTF,TGTGCCAGCAGCGTAGGGGGGGGCGGCTATGGCTACACCTTC
TRBJ2-2,.,TRBV4-1,few,CASSQATGELFF,TGCGCCAGCAGCCAGGCCACCGGGGAGCTGTTTTTT
TRBJ2-1,.,TRBV6-1,.,CASSQDRGYNEQFF,TGTGCCAGCAGCCAGGACAGAGGTTACAATGAGCAGTTCTTC
TRBJ1-4,TRBD1,TRBV28,.,CASSTLQGFEKLFF,TGTGCCAGCAGTACCCTACAGGGGTTTGAAAAACTGTTTTTT
TRBJ1-5,TRBD1,TRBV6-1,.,CASSEVTGINQPQHF,TGTGCCAGCAGTGAAGTGACAGGGATTAATCAGCCCCAGCATTTT
TRBJ1-1,.,TRBV28,.,CASSLRYQEAFF,TGTGCCAGCAGTTTGAGGTATCAAGAAGCTTTCTTT
TRBJ2-5,.,TRBV25-1,.,CASSEGAGRETQYF,TGTGCCAGCAGTGAGGGGGCTGGACGGGAGACCCAGTACTTC
TRBJ2-3,.,TRBV27,.,CAAAGAHGTDTQYF,TGTGCCGCCGCGGGGGCGCACGGCACAGATACGCAGTATTTT
TRBJ2-2,.,TRBV28,.,CASSPTGTSTGELFF,TGTGCCAGCAGTCCCACCGGGACAAGTACCGGGGAGCTGTTTTTT
TRBJ2-1,.,TRBV2,.,CASSGFSPARDLDEQFF,TGTGCCAGCAGTGGGTTTAGTCCTGCCCGCGACTTGGATGAGCAGTTCTTC
TRBJ1-1,TRBD1,TRBV29-1,.,CSVRQGPMNTEAFF,TGCAGCGTTCGACAGGGGCCAATGAACACTGAAGCTTTCTTT
TRBJ1-2,TRBD1,TRBV5-1,once,CASSSYRGQVEGYTF,TGCGCCAGCAGCTCCTACAGGGGGCAGGTGGAAGGCTACACCTTC
TRBJ2-3,.,TRBV28,.,CASRPGSDTQYF,TGTGCCAGCAGACCGGGGTCAGATACGCAGTATTTT
TRBJ1-4,.,TRBV21-1,few,CASSVNRGREKLFF,TGTGCCAGCAGTGTAAACAGGGGGCGGGAAAAACTGTTTTTT
TRBJ2-7,.,TRBV9,.,CASSASRDYEQYF,TGTGCCAGCAGCGCGAGCAGGGACTACGAGCAGTACTTC
TRBJ1-3,.,TRBV19,.,CASSIRQGIDGNTIYF,TGTGCCAGTAGTATTCGCCAGGGTATTGATGGAAACACCATATATTTT
TRBJ1-1,.,TRBV10-3,.,CAIRGQAEAFF,TGTGCCATCAGGGGGCAGGCTGAAGCTTTCTTT
TRBJ2-1,TRBD2,TRBV5-1,.,CASSLLGGSSYNEQFF,TGCGCCAGCAGCTTGCTTGGCGGGAGCTCCTACAATGAGCAGTTCTTC
TRBJ2-7,TRBD2,TRBV7-6,.,CASSPTSGSSYEQYF,TGTGCCAGCAGCCCGACTAGCGGGAGCTCCTACGAGCAGTACTTC
TRBJ2-7,.,TRBV6-1,.,CASSEVWLAKEQYF,TGTGCCAGCAGTGAAGTGTGGCTAGCGAAAGAGCAGTACTTC
TRBJ2-7,.,TRBV14,.,CASSQQVLYEQYF,TGTGCCAGCAGCCAACAGGTCCTCTACGAGCAGTACTTC
TRBJ1-1,.,TRBV6-6,.,CASSYLGGMNTEAFF,TGTGCCAGCAGTTACCTCGGGGGGATGAACACTGAAGCTTTCTTT
TRBJ2-4,.,TRBV7-3,.,CASSPIQGGVQYF,TGTGCCAGCAGCCCCATACAGGGGGGGGTTCAGTACTTC
TRBJ1-5,TRBD1,TRBV18,.,CASSPTGDQPQHF,TGTGCCAGCTCACCCACAGGGGATCAGCCCCAGCATTTT
TRBJ2-3,TRBD2,TRBV7-3,.,CASSPATSGTQYF,TGTGCCAGCAGCCCCGCGACTAGCGGGACGCAGTATTTT
TRBJ1-1,TRBD1,TRBV6-1,few,CASKSGTGNTEAFF,TGTGCCAGTAAGTCCGGGACAGGTAACACTGAAGCTTTCTTT
TRBJ2-7,.,TRBV19,.,CASSAGRSYEQYF,TGTGCCAGTAGTGCGGGACGGTCCTACGAGCAGTACTTC
TRBJ2-3,.,TRBV9,once,CASSDPTQGGTQYF,TGTGCCAGCAGCGACCCGACGCAGGGTGGCACGCAGTATTTT
TRBJ1-4,.,TRBV10-3,.,CAISESQGSHEKLFF,TGTGCCATCAGTGAGTCGCAGGGCTCCCATGAAAAACTGTTTTTT
TRBJ2-2,.,TRBV13,few,CASSLGRNTGELFF,TGTGCCAGCAGCTTAGGCCGTAACACCGGGGAGCTGTTTTTT
TRBJ2-5,.,TRBV6-6,.,CASSYSGAEETQYF,TGTGCCAGCAGTTACTCGGGGGCGGAAGAGACCCAGTACTTC
TRBJ2-5,.,TRBV28,once,CASRGGETQYF,TGTGCCAGCAGAGGGGGAGAGACCCAGTACTTC
TRBJ2-2,TRBD2,TRBV5-4,.,CASSLDPGGRTGELFF,TGTGCCAGCAGCTTGGATCCGGGAGGAAGGACCGGGGAGCTGTTTTTT
TRBJ2-3,TRBD2,TRBV5-8,.,CASSLGGTSGSWTTDTQYF,TGTGCCAGCAGCTTGGGCGGGACTAGCGGGAGTTGGACCACAGATACGCAGTATTTT
TRBJ2-3,TRBD2,TRBV6-7,.,CALGLAECTDTQYF,TGTGCCCTCGGGCTAGCGGAATGCACAGATACGCAGTATTTT
TRBJ1-5,.,TRBV7-9,.,CASSFSGGGNQPQHF,TGTGCCAGCAGCTTCTCTGGGGGGGGGAATCAGCCCCAGCATTTT
TRBJ2-7,.,TRBV25-1,few,CASSPGSYEQYF,TGTGCCAGCAGTCCAGGCTCCTACGAGCAGTACTTC
TRBJ2-7,TRBD1,TRBV5-1,.,CASSQTGFPYEQYF,TGCGCCAGCAGTCAGACAGGGTTCCCCTACGAGCAGTACTTC
TRBJ2-1,.,TRBV27,.,CASSLTQAHNEQFF,TGTGCCAGCAGTTTAACGCAAGCCCACAATGAGCAGTTCTTC
TRBJ2-5,TRBD2,TRBV7-9,few,CASSSGGTQYF,TGTGCCAGCAGCTCGGGGGGGACCCAGTACTTC
TRBJ2-1,.,TRBV6-5,.,CATRGAPEYNEQFF,TGTGCCACCCGCGGAGCCCCCGAATACAATGAGCAGTTCTTC
TRBJ1-1,.,TRBV11-2,.,CASSFTGRNTEAFF,TGTGCCAGCAGCTTCACAGGGCGGAACACTGAAGCTTTCTTT
TRBJ2-1,.,TRBV19,.,CASSEDNEQFF,TGTGCCAGTTCGGAGGACAATGAGCAGTTCTTC
TRBJ1-1,.,TRBV28,.,CASSLTSTGGRTEAFF,TGTGCCAGCAGTTTAACGTCCACCGGGGGAAGGACTGAAGCTTTCTTT
TRBJ2-5,.,TRBV27,.,CASRTQGIEETQYF,TGTGCCAGCAGAACTCAGGGTATTGAAGAGACCCAGTACTTC
TRBJ2-5,TRBD2,TRBV11-3,.,CASSPWGLAGDQETQYF,TGTGCCAGCAGCCCTTGGGGACTAGCGGGAGACCAAGAGACCCAGTACTTC